The 10 T cell receptor beta chains reported below all come from one sample, sequenced in a study of cytomegalovirus exposure and HLA in healthy donors. It was with 60 Vbeta and 13 Jbeta primers that the PCR ran. This table comes from immunoSEQ multiplex PCR, and its TCRdb copy is limited to in-frame clones, with some not included. This table holds tens of thousands of clones, 63% found once. Sequenced: PBMCs. The receptor set was obtained from a woman between 35 and 50 years old in good health and CMV-seropositive.

The rearrangement uses TRBV18 and TRBJ2-7, with 9 bases matching TRBD2. The junction had 6 bases not matched to a gene; V was cut back by 3 bases and J by 0 bases. The CDR3 has 16 residues. Germline V CDR1 and CDR2: KGHSH, LQKENI. The CDR3 region has the DNA TGTGCCAGCTCACCGACTAGCGGCCATCTCTCCTACGAGCAGTACTTC. It codes for CASSPTSGHLSYEQYF.

The CDR3 protein is CAWSVRGLAGAETQYF. The CDR3 bases are TGTGCCTGGAGTGTAAGGGGACTAGCGGGAGCGGAGACCCAGTACTTC. The rearrangement uses TRBV30 and TRBJ2-5, with 14 bases lining up with TRBD2. The V segment lost 0 bases and the J segment 5 bases; nucleotides outside the gene matches: 5. CDR1 is GTSNPN, CDR2 SVGIG, per germline (reference sequence). The CDR3 totals 16 residues.

This clone was seen once. The rearrangement links TRBV7-8 to TRBJ2-5, with 7 bases matching TRBD1. The CDR3 has 13 residues. J lost 3 bases, V lost 6 bases, and 4 bases had no gene match. CDR1 is SGHVS and CDR2 is FQNEAQ in the germline V gene. The CDR3 DNA is TGTGCCAGCAGTCGGGACAGAAAAGAGACCCAGTACTTC. This translates into CASSRDRKETQYF.

The rearrangement links TRBV7-3 to TRBJ2-1; weak D call: TRBD2 (6 bases). The CDR3 covers 15 residues. V was cut by 3 bases and J by 7 bases, with 16 bases left in between. Per germline, CDR1 SGHTA and CDR2 FQGTGA. CDR3 residues: CASSLAGRGLNEQFF. CDR3 nucleotide sequence: TGTGCCAGCAGCTTGGCGGGGAGAGGGTTAAATGAGCAGTTCTTC.

This chain connects TRBV5-6 to TRBJ1-4; 7 nucleotides align to TRBD1. The length of the CDR3 is 14 residues. Germline CDR1 and CDR2: SGHDT and YYEEEE. After removal of 0 bases from V and 6 bases from J, the junction contained 2 bases not matched to a gene. This chain's CDR3 is CASSLAGGHEKLFF. CDR3 nucleotides: TGTGCCAGCAGCTTGGCAGGGGGGCATGAAAAACTGTTTTTT. The full variable domain, in which reference TRBV5-6 and TRBJ1-4 provide the parts outside the CDR3, is DAGVTQSPTHLIKTRGQQVTLRCSPKSGHDTVSWYQQALGQGPQFIFQYYEEEERQRGNFPDRFSGHQFPNYSSELNVNALLLGDSALYLCASSLAGGHEKLFFGSGTQLSVL.

The V and J genes are TRBV4-3 and TRBJ2-3, with TRBD2 matching 9 bases. The ends lost 5 bases at V and 0 bases at J; junction bases unmatched: 0. CDR3 length equals 14 residues. The germline gives CDR1 LGHNA, CDR2 YSLEER. CDR3 sequence reads: CASSTSGSTDTQYF. CDR3 DNA: TGCGCCAGCAGCACTAGCGGGAGCACAGATACGCAGTATTTT.

This clone was counted only a few times. J is TRBJ1-2 and V is TRBV30; a possible D gene is TRBD1 (5 bases). The CDR3 runs to 12 residues. Trimming pared 7 bases from V and 4 bases from J, leaving 13 bases between. Per germline, CDR1 GTSNPN and CDR2 SVGIG (reference sequence). In DNA, the CDR3 is TGTGCCTTATCAGGGTTTGCCTATGGCTACACCTTC. It encodes CALSGFAYGYTF.

V gene TRBV11-2 combines with J gene TRBJ2-2; 13 bases map to TRBD2. This CDR3 has 18 residues. V lost 6 bases to trimming and J lost 2 bases; unmatched junction nucleotides: 9. Germline assignment: CDR1 SGHAT and CDR2 FQNNGV. The CDR3 coding sequence is TGTGCCAGCAGGAGGATTTGGACTAGCGGGGGAAACACCGGGGAGCTGTTTTTT. Protein: CASRRIWTSGGNTGELFF.

This clone was seen a few times. This chain connects TRBV19 to TRBJ1-1; D is possibly TRBD1 (5 bases). This CDR3 comprises 12 residues. Trimming took off 4 bases at V and 7 bases at J, with 10 bases between the two ends. Germline CDR1 and CDR2: LNHDA and SQIVND (reference sequence). In DNA, the CDR3 is TGTGCCAGTAGTAGGAGGGACGGTGAAGCTTTCTTT. Amino acid sequence: CASSRRDGEAFF.

The chain recombines TRBV7-2 with TRBJ2-3; possibly TRBD2 for D (6 bases). The CDR3 is made up of 17 amino acids. Germline V gene lookup returns CDR1 SGHTA and CDR2 FQGNSA. V lost 1 base and J lost 0, with 14 bases in between. CDR3 nucleotide sequence: TGTGCCAGCAGCTTAGTCATTATCGGGACTAGCACAGATACGCAGTATTTT. This translates into CASSLVIIGTSTDTQYF.